Described below is a single TCR beta chain sequence and its context. The same CDR3 is also encoded by other DNA sequences in this sample. Germline CDR1 is SGHRS and CDR2 is YFSETQ. There are 14 residues in the CDR3. V dropped 4 bases and J dropped 0 bases, with 9 bases sitting between them. The data were taken from a study of shared clonotypes between healthy human individuals. The data were produced by immunoSEQ multiplex PCR, yet TCRdb's version contains in-frame clones alone and is incomplete. The sample consists of around 2.1 million clones, under 97% of them appearing once. The sample comprised naive CD4+ T cells sorted from blood. As to subset: CD45RA+ positively selected. The chain recombines TRBV5-1 with TRBJ2-3; a possible D gene is TRBD1 (5 bases). This receptor was obtained from a man aged 18-30 years in good health. CDR3 residues: CASSPRTSTDTQYF. CDR3 DNA: TGCGCCAGCAGCCCGCGGACAAGCACAGATACGCAGTATTTT.